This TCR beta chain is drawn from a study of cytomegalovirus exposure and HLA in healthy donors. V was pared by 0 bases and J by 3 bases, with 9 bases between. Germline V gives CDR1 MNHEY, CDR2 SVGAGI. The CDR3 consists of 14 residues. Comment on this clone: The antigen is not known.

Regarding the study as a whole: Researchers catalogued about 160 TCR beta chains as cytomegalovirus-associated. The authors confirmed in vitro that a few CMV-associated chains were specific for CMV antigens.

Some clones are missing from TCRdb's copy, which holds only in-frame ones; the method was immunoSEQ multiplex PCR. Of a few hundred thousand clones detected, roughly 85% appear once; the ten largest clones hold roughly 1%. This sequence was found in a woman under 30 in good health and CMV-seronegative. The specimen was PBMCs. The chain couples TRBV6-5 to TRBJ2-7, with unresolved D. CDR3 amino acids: CASSYSAVGYEQYF. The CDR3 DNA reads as TGTGCCAGCAGTTACTCGGCAGTTGGCTACGAGCAGTACTTC.